This T cell receptor (beta chain) was recovered during a study of OX40 agonist ivuxolimab in advanced cancers. Study results and limitations: At doses 0.1 to 3.0 mg/kg, CD4+ and CD8+ clones expanded. Expanded clones were, on average, more numerous in CD8+ T cells than in CD4+.

To note about this clone: Its antigen is not identified.

The method was immunoSEQ multiplex PCR; TCRdb's version includes in-frame clones alone and lacks a portion of them. The repertoire holds approximately 90,000 clones, with 80% to 90% as singletons. V shed 3 bases and J shed 5 bases, with 16 bases lying between them. In germline, CDR1 is SGHTA, CDR2 FQGNSA. The CDR3 spans 15 residues. Specimen: CD4+ or CD8+ T cells sorted from blood, collected in a trial of the OX40 agonist ivuxolimab. The chain employs TRBV7-2 and TRBJ2-5; D remains unclear. The receptor was isolated from an adult with an advanced solid tumor such as melanoma, head and neck, liver or kidney cancer. CDR3 in DNA: TGTGCCAGCAGCTTTGCTCTTGGGCCGGATGAGACCCAGTACTTC. Its protein product is CASSFALGPDETQYF. The variable domain in full, with the rest retrieved from reference TRBV7-2 and TRBJ2-5, is GAGVSQSPSNKVTEKGKDVELRCDPISGHTALYWYRQSLGQGLEFLIYFQGNSAPDKSGLPSDRFSAERTGGSVSTLTIQRTQQEDSAVYLCASSFALGPDETQYFGPGTRLLVL.